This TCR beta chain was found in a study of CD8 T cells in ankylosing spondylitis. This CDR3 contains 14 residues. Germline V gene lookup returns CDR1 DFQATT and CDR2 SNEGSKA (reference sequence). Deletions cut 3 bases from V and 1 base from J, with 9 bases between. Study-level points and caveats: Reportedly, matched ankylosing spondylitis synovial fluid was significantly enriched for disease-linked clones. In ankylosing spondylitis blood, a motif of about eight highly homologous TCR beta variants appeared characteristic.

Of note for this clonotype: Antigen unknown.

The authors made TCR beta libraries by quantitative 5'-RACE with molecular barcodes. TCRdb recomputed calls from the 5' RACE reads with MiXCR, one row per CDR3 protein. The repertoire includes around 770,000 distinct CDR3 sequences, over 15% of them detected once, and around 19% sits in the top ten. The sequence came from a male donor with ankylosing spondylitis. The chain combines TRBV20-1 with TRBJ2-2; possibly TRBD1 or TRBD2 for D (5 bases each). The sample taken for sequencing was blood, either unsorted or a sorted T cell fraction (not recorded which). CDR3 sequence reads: CSARGELNTGELFF. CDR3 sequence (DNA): TGCAGTGCTAGGGGGGAACTGAACACCGGGGAGCTGTTTTTT.